One sample yielded the 21 T cell receptor beta chains listed below, sequenced in a study of CXCR3-negative and CXCR3-positive naive CD8 T cells. 5' RACE with UMI labels generated the TRB cDNA libraries. TCRdb re-called the 5' RACE reads and gives one entry per CDR3 protein, without DNA. The sample table includes thousands of distinct CDR3 sequences. The material sequenced was naive CXCR3- CD8+ T cells from blood. Subset of the sample: CD45RO-CCR7+CD27+CD95- naive CD8+ T cells lacking CXCR3 (TNR3-). All receptors derive from a human donor in good health. Some clones in this sample may be carry-over from other donors' samples.

This clonotype is classed as medium-sized by frequency. The chain couples TRBV5-1 to TRBJ2-1. Germline V gene lookup returns CDR1 SGHRS and CDR2 YFSETQ. The CDR3 length is 15 residues. This CDR3 reads CASSGSAVQYNEQFF.

In terms of frequency, this clonotype is medium-sized. The chain employs TRBV29-1 and TRBJ2-1; checking the TCRdb D call of TRBD1 is not possible without DNA. CDR3 size: 15 residues. Germline CDR1 and CDR2: SQVTM and ANQGSEA. The CDR3 loop is CSVERRDRAPDEQFF.

V usage is TRBV6-5 and J usage is TRBJ1-2; TCRdb's D call, TRBD1, is unchecked because there is no DNA. Germline CDR1 MNHEY, CDR2 SVGAGI. The length of the CDR3 is 17 residues. The CDR3 here is CASSYGRTGPLSGGYTF.

The rearrangement joins TRBV11-3 to TRBJ2-3; without DNA, the TCRdb call of TRBD2 cannot be checked. CDR3 length: 16 residues. Germline V gene lookup returns CDR1 SGHNT and CDR2 YENEEA. The CDR3: CASSLARGGLTDTQYF.

The CDR3 protein is CASSYGLAGDPSRDTDTQYF. The V and J genes are TRBV6-2 or TRBV6-3 and TRBJ2-3; TCRdb's D call, TRBD2, is unchecked because there is no DNA. Germline CDR1 is MNHEY and CDR2 is SVGEGT. The length of the CDR3 is 20 residues.

The chain uses TRBV7-9 and TRBJ2-1; TCRdb names TRBD1, which stays unverified in the absence of DNA. This CDR3 region has 15 residues. Looked up from germline, CDR1 is SEHNR and CDR2 is FQNEAQ (reference sequence). CDR3 sequence: CASSHSGTPYNEQFF.

This clonotype shows up as medium-sized by frequency. J is TRBJ1-2 and V is TRBV6-5; TCRdb selects TRBD1, and the lack of DNA leaves this call unchecked. This CDR3 region has 15 residues. CDR1 and CDR2 (germline): MNHEY, SVGAGI. CDR3 residues: CASSYLPVGADGYTF.

According to its frequency, this clonotype is medium-sized. The CDR3 loop reads CAWALGTEETQYF. The chain is built from TRBV30 and TRBJ2-5; TCRdb's D gene call, TRBD1, goes unchecked for lack of DNA. The CDR3 length is 13 residues. Germline V gene data show CDR1 as GTSNPN and CDR2 as SVGIG (reference sequence).

This clonotype counts as medium-sized by frequency. The CDR3 protein is CASSLESISIGELFF. The V and J genes are TRBV12-3 or TRBV12-4 and TRBJ2-2; the TCRdb D gene call, TRBD2, has no DNA to confirm it. The CDR3 sequence is 15 residues long.

The chain is built from TRBV19 and TRBJ2-3; TCRdb calls TRBD1, which cannot be checked without DNA. Germline CDR1 and CDR2: LNHDA and SQIVND (reference sequence). The CDR3 is 16 amino acids. The CDR3 loop reads CASSISGTSSTDTQYF.

V is TRBV6-2 or TRBV6-3 and J is TRBJ2-7. Germline CDR1 MNHEY, CDR2 SVGEGT. This CDR3 region has 11 residues. The CDR3 is CASSYGPEQYF.

This clonotype is labeled medium-sized based on frequency. J is TRBJ1-1 and V is TRBV21-1. TRBV21-1 counts as a pseudogene. This CDR3 has 14 amino acids. CDR3 loop: CASSKRVPGLEAFF.

This clonotype registers medium-sized by frequency. The chain uses TRBV29-1 and TRBJ1-1. The CDR3 has 13 amino acids. Germline V gene data show CDR1 as SQVTM and CDR2 as ANQGSEA. The CDR3 is CSASSGDYTEAFF.

This clonotype shows up as medium-sized by frequency. This chain uses TRBV29-1 with TRBJ2-1; without DNA, the TCRdb call of TRBD2 cannot be checked. The CDR3 is 14 residues long. Looked up from germline, CDR1 is SQVTM and CDR2 is ANQGSEA. The chain's CDR3 is CSVISGGAYNEQFF.

The gene calls are TRBV29-1 and TRBJ2-5; TCRdb returns TRBD1, unconfirmable since there is no DNA. This CDR3 region has 15 residues. The germline CDR1 and CDR2 sequences are SQVTM and ANQGSEA. The CDR3 is CSVDSGAGEQETQYF.

The rearrangement links TRBV2 to TRBJ2-3; TCRdb indicates TRBD1, and absent DNA this call remains unverified. The germline V gene has CDR1 SNHLY and CDR2 FYNNEI. This CDR3 has 14 amino acids. The CDR3 loop is CASSGPWTTDTQYF.

Measured by frequency, this clonotype is medium-sized (0.01 to 0.1%). The CDR3 here is CAWSVLVPNTGELFF. The J gene is TRBJ2-2, the V gene TRBV30. CDR1 GTSNPN and CDR2 SVGIG come from the germline V gene (reference sequence). The CDR3 covers 15 residues.

This clonotype counts as medium-sized by frequency. The gene calls are TRBV11-1 and TRBJ1-1; TCRdb's D call, TRBD1, is unchecked because there is no DNA. CDR3 length: 15 amino acids. CDR1 SGHAT and CDR2 FQDESV come from the germline V gene (reference sequence). The chain's CDR3 is CASSLHPGLGGQAFF.

The chain has TRBV2 and TRBJ2-5; the TCRdb D gene call, TRBD2, has no DNA to confirm it. The CDR3 extends over 14 amino acids. CDR1 and CDR2 from the germline V gene are SNHLY and FYNNEI. CDR3 amino acids: CASISGRALETQYF.

This chain joins TRBV11-2 and TRBJ1-1; checking the TCRdb D call of TRBD1 is not possible without DNA. The germline V gene encodes CDR1 SGHAT and CDR2 FQNNGV. This CDR3 is built from 13 residues. The CDR3 loop reads CASSVGTGGEAFF.

The chain uses TRBV29-1 and TRBJ1-2; TCRdb's D gene call, TRBD1, goes unchecked for lack of DNA. The CDR3 runs 15 residues. In germline, CDR1 is SQVTM, CDR2 ANQGSEA. CDR3 loop: CSVEDYDGGGYGYTF.